The rows below give T cell receptor beta chains drawn from one sample of a study of cytomegalovirus exposure and HLA in healthy donors. Sequenced by immunoSEQ multiplex PCR; TCRdb stores in-frame clones only, minus some. In the table there are approximately 150,000 clones, approximately 80% of which are singletons. The specimen was PBMCs. These TCRs come from a man in his forties in good health and CMV-seronegative. Each CDR3 is given with its conserved first and last residue.

J gene | V gene | CDR3 protein
- | TRBV5-4 | CASSRDRGHLYEQYF
TRBJ2-3 | TRBV6-1 | CASSEDGGGARDTQYF
TRBJ1-4 | TRBV18 | CASSPGQVEKLFF
TRBJ1-1 | TRBV27 | CASSLTLGQGFEAFF
TRBJ1-2 | TRBV5-1 | CASSLDSYTF
TRBJ2-5 | TRBV2 | CASSEEGTGFLETQYF
TRBJ2-3 | TRBV9 | CASSVGGGAGTDTQYF
TRBJ1-2 | TRBV5-1 | CASSLDPGSNYGYTF
TRBJ1-1 | TRBV19 | CASSQGWTEAFF
TRBJ2-5 | TRBV5-6 | CASSLVVSQEYF
TRBJ1-5 | TRBV6-5 | CASSYRGNNQPQHF
TRBJ2-1 | TRBV6-5 | CASSQGLVSYNEQFF
TRBJ1-3 | TRBV7-8 | CASSPGQGRTGNTIYF
TRBJ2-5 | TRBV27 | CASSRLPGRQETQYF
TRBJ2-2 | TRBV4-1 | CASSQARGTSDTGELFF
TRBJ1-5 | TRBV7-2 | CASSLGRNQPQHF
TRBJ2-7 | TRBV10-2 | CAAAPGQAYEQYF
- | TRBV5-6 | CASSSGQLYEQYF
TRBJ2-7 | TRBV28 | CASSPTASHEQYF
TRBJ1-2 | TRBV19 | CASSNIQISYGYTF
TRBJ2-7 | TRBV21-1 | CATNYEQYF
TRBJ2-1 | TRBV29-1 | CSMKSGGTPNEQFF
TRBJ1-5 | TRBV6-1 | CASSEGTVGSQPQHF
TRBJ2-3 | TRBV5-1 | CASSLATNPPGDTQYF
TRBJ2-1 | TRBV7-2 | CASSSNRGRNDNEQFF
TRBJ2-7 | TRBV7-8 | CASSLGHSEQYF
TRBJ2-7 | TRBV23-1 | CASSQFSLGTTPYEQYF
TRBJ1-2 | TRBV4-3 | CASSQDDRRKVIYTF
TRBJ2-1 | TRBV6-5 | CASSLTGGNEQFF
TRBJ2-5 | TRBV30 | CAWSVAEGAVNF
TRBJ1-5 | TRBV7-9 | CASSQGNQPQHF
TRBJ1-2 | TRBV7-2 | CASSTRGHNYGYTF
TRBJ2-3 | TRBV27 | CASSLLADYPTDTQYF
TRBJ2-7 | TRBV27 | CASSLNRLYEQYF
TRBJ1-3 | TRBV5-1 | CASSPDSLRSGNTIYF
TRBJ2-3 | TRBV2 | CASVSGGWDTQYF
TRBJ2-7 | TRBV10-3 | CASSGQVYEQYF